This T cell receptor beta chain was sequenced in a study of prognosis after radiotherapy for stage I lung cancer. Overall study: Non-small cell lung cancer patients at stage I were enrolled between April 2018 and early 2019. The patient group consisted of 13 men and about 6 women whose ages spanned roughly 50 to 95, median approximately 70 years.

Germline V CDR1 and CDR2: MGHRA, YSYEKL. This CDR3 is 14 amino acids long. The V and J ends lost 0 bases and 4 bases respectively, with 7 bases between them. All patients showed node-negative disease on CT and PET/CT and lacked prior chemotherapy, radiotherapy or other malignancies. Study findings and constraints: A determination of whether the expanded TCR clones were tumor-specific was not made.

About this clonotype: Its cognate antigen is unknown.

Researchers used two-round multiplex PCR to amplify TCR beta CDR3 starting from genomic DNA. Gene-specific primers for each TRBV and TRBJ gene drove first-round PCR. From the multiplex PCR reads, TCRdb called clonotypes with MiXCR, one entry per CDR3 protein. This table holds roughly 12,000 distinct CDR3 sequences, over 35% found once. This material consisted of PBMCs, taken before or after stereotactic body radiation therapy (not recorded which). The chain has TRBV4-1 and TRBJ1-5; no definite D call. This TCR came from a donor older than 45 with non-small cell lung cancer. CDR3 nucleotide sequence: TGCGCCAGCAGCCAAGAAATGAGGAATCAGCCCCAGCATTTT. It specifies CASSQEMRNQPQHF.